Reported below is one T cell receptor beta chain. The entry originates in a study of OX40 agonist ivuxolimab in advanced cancers. The table came from immunoSEQ multiplex PCR; TCRdb's copy has only in-frame clones and leaves some out. The repertoire holds approximately 90,000 clones, with about 90% as singletons. The TCR originated in an adult with an advanced solid tumor such as melanoma, head and neck, liver or kidney cancer. Source: CD4+ or CD8+ T cells sorted from blood, taken in a trial of the OX40 agonist ivuxolimab.

The CDR3 DNA reads TGTGCCTGGAGTTACCTGGGGCCGTCCTACGAGCAGTACTTC. Its translation: CAWSYLGPSYEQYF. The gene calls are TRBV30 and TRBJ2-7; weak D call: TRBD1 (5 bases). V was clipped by 2 bases and J by 1 base, with 12 bases between them. The CDR3 is 14 residues long. From germline, CDR1 is GTSNPN and CDR2 SVGIG (reference sequence).